Below are 32 T cell receptor beta chains sequenced from a single sample in a study of cytomegalovirus exposure and HLA in healthy donors (TCRdb year 2017). The library relied on the immunoSEQ multiplex PCR assay. A mixture of 60 forward primers for TCR Vbeta segments and 13 reverse primers for TCR Jbeta segments was used in the multiplex PCR. Sourced from immuneACCESS, this table was stored by TCRdb with only in-frame sequences that have V and J called. A share of the clones is absent; for the studies checked, an unresolved V gene accounts for under half, and the remainder has no known explanation. The sample data list about 110,000 clones, and approximately 71% of these were observed just once. The ten largest clones represent about 5% of the sample. Input material: PBMCs. These receptors were collected from a woman in her 70s in good health and CMV-seropositive.

This sequence joins TRBV18 and TRBJ2-3, with D hard to call. The V gene lost 4 bases and the J gene lost 2 bases, with 10 bases spanning the gap. This CDR3 comprises 14 residues. Germline V gene data show CDR1 as KGHSH and CDR2 as LQKENI. CDR3 coding DNA: TGTGCCAGCTCACTGCGAGTGAACACAGATACGCAGTATTTT. It encodes CASSLRVNTDTQYF.

The chain joins TRBV30 to TRBJ1-5; D unresolved. V gave up 2 bases and J gave up 3 bases, with 11 bases separating them. The CDR3 is 14 residues long. The germline CDR1 and CDR2 sequences are GTSNPN and SVGIG (reference sequence). CDR3 DNA: TGTGCCTGGAGTCCGCACACAGACAATCAGCCCCAGCATTTT. Translated, it gives CAWSPHTDNQPQHF.

The rearrangement uses TRBV4-2 and TRBJ2-7; 8 nucleotides match TRBD2. CDR1 and CDR2 from the germline V gene are LGHNA and YNFKEQ. V lost 1 base to trimming and J lost 2 bases; unmatched junction nucleotides: 4. The CDR3 extends over 15 amino acids. DNA of the CDR3: TGTGCCAGCAGCCAAGTTTTTAGCGGGGCCTACGAGCAGTACTTC. The encoded protein is CASSQVFSGAYEQYF.

V usage is TRBV6-6 and J usage is TRBJ2-7, with D maybe TRBD1 (5 bases). The CDR3 sequence is 13 residues long. The germline CDR1 and CDR2 sequences are MNHNY and SVGAGI (reference sequence). The germline V and J ends were trimmed by 1 base and 3 bases, with 7 bases remaining between them. CDR3 DNA sequence: TGTGCCAGCAGTTACTGGCAGGGCTACGAGCAGTACTTC. This sequence encodes CASSYWQGYEQYF.

Written as DNA, the CDR3 is TGCGCCAGCAGCCAAGACAAGCCCCGAGAGGAAGCGGGGGAGCAGTACTTC. Amino acids: CASSQDKPREEAGEQYF. This chain connects TRBV4-1 to TRBJ2-7; 7 bases are a match to TRBD2. The CDR3 runs 17 residues. V shed 0 bases and J 7 bases; nucleotides not matched to a gene: 15. CDR1 and CDR2 (germline): MGHRA, YSYEKL.

The gene calls are TRBV4-3 and TRBJ1-2; possible D gene TRBD1, 6 bases. Germline values: CDR1 LGHNA, CDR2 YSLEER. V was cut by 2 bases and J by 3 bases, with 13 bases left in between. The CDR3 is 15 residues long. The CDR3 bases are TGCGCCAGCAGCCAAACCACAGGGTTGGACTATGGCTACACCTTC. This gives the protein CASSQTTGLDYGYTF.

The genes are TRBV7-9 and TRBJ2-3; 10 bases match TRBD2. Germline loops: CDR1 SEHNR, CDR2 FQNEAQ (reference sequence). V trimming: 3 bases; J trimming: 4 bases; junction bases outside the gene matches: 10. The CDR3 consists of 17 residues. The CDR3, as DNA: TGTGCCAGCAGCTTGGGGGGACAGCGGGGGGGCCCAGATACGCAGTATTTT. It codes for CASSLGGQRGGPDTQYF.

This clone was seen a few times. This chain uses TRBV5-1 with TRBJ1-1; 7 positions match TRBD1. J was trimmed by 3 bases and V by 3 bases; bases with no gene match: 2. This CDR3 is built from 13 residues. Per the germline V gene, CDR1 is SGHRS and CDR2 is YFSETQ. CDR3 amino acids: CASSSTGYTEAFF. CDR3 in DNA: TGCGCCAGCAGCTCGACAGGGTACACTGAAGCTTTCTTT.

CDR3 protein: CASGRDSYQETQYF. CDR3 nucleotides: TGCGCCAGCGGGCGAGACAGTTACCAAGAGACCCAGTACTTC. The gene calls are TRBV5-1 and TRBJ2-5, with D perhaps TRBD1 (5 bases). Trimming pared 7 bases from V and 0 bases from J, leaving 13 bases between. The CDR3 has 14 amino acids. The V gene's germline CDR1 is SGHRS and CDR2 YFSETQ.

This clone was detected only a few times. This chain joins TRBV19 and TRBJ1-1, with 9 bases lining up with TRBD1. V lost 5 bases to trimming and J lost 4 bases; unmatched junction nucleotides: 8. CDR1 is LNHDA, CDR2 SQIVND, per germline (reference sequence). The CDR3 has 15 residues. The CDR3 sequence is CASSALGTGTTEAFF. CDR3 nucleotides: TGTGCCAGTAGTGCGCTCGGGACAGGGACCACTGAAGCTTTCTTT.

This clone was seen more than once but under ten times. The chain uses TRBV2 and TRBJ1-2, with 8 bases matching TRBD1. Germline V gene sequence: CDR1 SNHLY, CDR2 FYNNEI. The CDR3 loop spans 10 amino acids. V was pared by 9 bases and J by 9 bases, with 3 bases of the junction left unmatched. The CDR3 here is CASGQGRYTF. The CDR3, as DNA: TGTGCCAGTGGACAGGGACGCTACACCTTC. Full variable domain (outside the CDR3, taken from reference TRBV2 and TRBJ1-2): EPEVTQTPSHQVTQMGQEVILRCVPISNHLYFYWYRQILGQKVEFLVSFYNNEISEKSEIFDDQFSVERPDGSNFTLKIRSTKLEDSAMYFCASGQGRYTFGSGTRLTVV.

The chain has TRBV7-6 and TRBJ1-1; TRBD1 is a possible D gene (5 bases). Germline lookup yields CDR1 SGHVS and CDR2 FNYEAQ. This CDR3 contains 11 residues. Deletions cut 10 bases from V and 8 bases from J, with 14 bases between. The CDR3: CAITSQGEAFF. Written as DNA, the CDR3 is TGTGCCATCACGAGCCAGGGCGAAGCTTTCTTT.

In its sample, this clone was seen once. The chain couples TRBV7-2 to TRBJ2-5, with a possible D match to TRBD2 (6 bases). This CDR3 comprises 15 residues. The germline gives CDR1 SGHTA, CDR2 FQGNSA. The germline V and J ends were trimmed by 1 base and 2 bases, with 11 bases remaining between them. Here the CDR3 DNA reads TGTGCCAGCAGCTTAGTACCGGGAGAACAAGAGACCCAGTACTTC. Residues: CASSLVPGEQETQYF.

This chain joins TRBV29-1 and TRBJ2-3; 7 bases match TRBD1. Germline CDR1 is SQVTM and CDR2 is ANQGSEA. V dropped 8 bases and J dropped 6; count of bases not matched to a gene: 11. The CDR3 runs 13 residues. The CDR3 DNA sequence: TGCAGCTATAGACAGGGCGGCGGGGATACGCAGTATTTT. It translates to CSYRQGGGDTQYF.

This clone has more than one count but fewer than ten. The chain carries TRBV30 and TRBJ1-1, with D possibly being TRBD1 (5 bases). V was trimmed by 8 bases and J by 5 bases, leaving 24 bases between them. This CDR3 has 15 residues. Looked up from germline, CDR1 is GTSNPN and CDR2 is SVGIG (reference sequence). CDR3 sequence reads: CARMFTTTGGTEAFF. CDR3 DNA sequence: TGTGCCCGGATGTTTACAACCACCGGGGGGACTGAAGCTTTCTTT.

The V and J genes are TRBV29-1 and TRBJ2-3, with TRBD1 as a possible D gene (6 bases). The CDR3 contains 12 residues. V lost 7 bases, J lost 5 bases, and 13 bases lay in between. Germline-derived CDR1 and CDR2 are SQVTM and ANQGSEA. The CDR3 DNA reads as TGCAGCGCCGAGGGCAGGGGAGATACGCAGTATTTT. It yields the protein CSAEGRGDTQYF.

This clone came up a few times. This rearrangement joins TRBV10-3 to TRBJ2-7; a weak D match, TRBD1 (6 bases). The CDR3 is made up of 16 amino acids. Germline CDR1 ENHRY, CDR2 SYGVKD. Trimming removed 3 bases at V and 0 bases at J, with 15 bases between. The CDR3 region is CAISDFTGTNSYEQYF. As DNA, the CDR3 is TGTGCCATCAGTGATTTCACCGGGACAAACTCCTACGAGCAGTACTTC.

This chain links TRBV7-2 with TRBJ2-5; TRBD1 is a possible D gene (5 bases). This CDR3 contains 15 residues. V was shortened by 5 bases and J by 2 bases, with 15 bases between the two germline ends. Germline V lookup: CDR1 SGHTA, CDR2 FQGNSA. The CDR3 nucleotides read TGTGCCAGCAGCGCCCAGTCAGGGTTACAAGAGACCCAGTACTTC. Residues: CASSAQSGLQETQYF.

Only a few counts were recorded for this clone. The chain couples TRBV6-6 to TRBJ2-5; TRBD2 matches 12 bases. Germline assignment: CDR1 MNHNY and CDR2 SVGAGI (reference sequence). CDR3 length equals 14 residues. J lost 1 base, V lost 7 bases, and 1 base had no gene match. The CDR3 region is CASKTSGGQETQYF. Here the CDR3 DNA reads TGTGCCAGCAAGACTAGCGGGGGCCAAGAGACCCAGTACTTC.

The V and J genes are TRBV19 and TRBJ2-5; 13 bases agree with TRBD2. Germline V gene lookup returns CDR1 LNHDA and CDR2 SQIVND (reference sequence). Trimming removed 5 bases from V and 2 bases from J; junction bases left unmatched: 2. The CDR3 spans 15 residues. The CDR3 nucleotides are TGTGCCAGTAGTCCACTAGCGGGGGGGCAAGAGACCCAGTACTTC. It codes for CASSPLAGGQETQYF.

The chain combines TRBV25-1 with TRBJ2-3, with a tentative D call TRBD1 (5 bases). The CDR3 covers 15 residues. Trimming cost V 2 bases and J 3 bases, with 12 bases left between them. Germline values: CDR1 MGHDK, CDR2 SYGVNS. The CDR3 nucleotides are TGTGCCAGCAGTGAACAGGGCAGGGCAACAGATACGCAGTATTTT. Translation gives CASSEQGRATDTQYF.

V and J are TRBV6-5 and TRBJ1-2; D is unresolved. Germline values: CDR1 MNHEY, CDR2 SVGAGI. There are 14 residues in the CDR3. The V and J ends lost 0 bases and 6 bases respectively, with 11 bases between them. CDR3 coding DNA: TGTGCCAGCAGTTACTCATTAGGAGTTCATGGCTACACCTTC. Translating it yields CASSYSLGVHGYTF.

V and J are TRBV7-3 and TRBJ2-2, with TRBD1 matching 11 bases. This CDR3 spans 15 amino acids. Trimming cost V 5 bases and J 5 bases; bases outside gene matches: 4. Germline CDR1 and CDR2: SGHTA and FQGTGA. This CDR3 reads CASSGQGAGTGELFF. CDR3 in DNA: TGTGCCAGCAGCGGACAGGGGGCAGGAACCGGGGAGCTGTTTTTT. The entire variable domain, with the rest obtained from reference TRBV7-3 and TRBJ2-2, is as follows: GAGVSQTPSNKVTEKGKYVELRCDPISGHTALYWYRQSLGQGPEFLIYFQGTGAADDSGLPNDRFFAVRPEGSVSTLKIQRTERGDSAVYLCASSGQGAGTGELFFGEGSRLTVL.

The CDR3 nucleotides are TGCAGCGTTGGAAGGGACGGGAGGGGGGAGCTGTTTTTT. Translated, it gives CSVGRDGRGELFF. The chain uses TRBV29-1 and TRBJ2-2; the match to TRBD2 covers 7 bases. The CDR3 runs 13 residues. Germline CDR1 and CDR2: SQVTM and ANQGSEA. J lost 8 bases, V lost 4 bases, and 7 bases had no gene match.

This chain connects TRBV10-2 to TRBJ1-2, with TRBD1 matching 7 bases. Germline V gene lookup returns CDR1 WSHSY and CDR2 SAAADI. V trimming: 4 bases; J trimming: 1 base; junction bases outside the gene matches: 9. This CDR3 has 16 amino acids. CDR3 DNA: TGCGCCAGCAGTGGGCCCGCGGGACAGAGTAACTATGGCTACACCTTC. It yields the protein CASSGPAGQSNYGYTF.

The J gene is TRBJ1-2, the V gene TRBV5-1, with D possibly matching TRBD1 (6 bases). Germline CDR1 and CDR2: SGHRS and YFSETQ. Between the trimmed V and J ends, which lost 4 bases and 2 bases, there was a span of 18 bases. The CDR3 contains 16 residues. CDR3 region: CASSPGARGANYGYTF. CDR3 coding DNA: TGCGCCAGCAGCCCCGGAGCACGGGGGGCAAACTATGGCTACACCTTC.

This clone has a single count. One end of the junction does not line up with germline, which may come from a read error. V usage is TRBV29-1 and J usage is TRBJ2-5, with D maybe TRBD1 (5 bases). In germline, CDR1 is SQVTM, CDR2 ANQGSEA. The CDR3 is 13 amino acids. For the CDR3, the DNA is TGCAGCGCTGAAAGGGCTGCCATAGGGGCCCAGTACTTC. It specifies CSAERAAIGAQYF.

The sample holds a few counts of this clone. The V call is TRBV7-6, the J call TRBJ1-4; tentatively, D is TRBD1 (5 bases). V gave up 2 bases and J gave up 5 bases, with 12 bases separating them. CDR1 is SGHVS and CDR2 is FNYEAQ in the germline V gene. The CDR3 has 15 amino acids. The CDR3 nucleotides are TGTGCCAGCAGCTTATTGCAGGGTTTGAATGAAAAACTGTTTTTT. It translates to CASSLLQGLNEKLFF.

This chain joins TRBV5-1 and TRBJ1-4, with 7 bases fitting TRBD1. Germline V gives CDR1 SGHRS, CDR2 YFSETQ. With 5 bases clipped from V and 0 bases from J, the junction kept 4 bases outside the gene matches. The CDR3 length is 15 residues. The DNA of the CDR3 is TGCGCCAGCAGTGAAGGGACAGCAACTAATGAAAAACTGTTTTTT. This gives the protein CASSEGTATNEKLFF.

The rearrangement uses TRBV6-5 and TRBJ1-6; 8 bases line up with TRBD1. Germline V gene lookup returns CDR1 MNHEY and CDR2 SVGAGI. Losses at the gene ends were 6 bases for V and 10 bases for J; bases not matched to a gene: 11. The CDR3 is 15 amino acids. CDR3 sequence reads: CASSYDPGTGSPLHF. CDR3 in DNA: TGTGCCAGCAGCTATGACCCCGGGACAGGCTCACCCCTCCACTTT.

The rearrangement links TRBV5-1 to TRBJ1-1; possibly TRBD1 for D (6 bases). The V gene's germline CDR1 is SGHRS and CDR2 YFSETQ. The CDR3 is 16 amino acids. V was clipped by 1 base and J by 0 bases, with 13 bases between them. This CDR3 reads CASSLQGSYMNTEAFF. CDR3 coding DNA: TGCGCCAGCAGCTTGCAGGGGTCTTATATGAACACTGAAGCTTTCTTT.

CDR3 amino acids: CASRLQGARSNQPQHF. The CDR3 bases are TGTGCCAGTAGACTACAGGGGGCAAGGAGCAATCAGCCCCAGCATTTT. This rearrangement joins TRBV19 to TRBJ1-5; 9 bases are shared with TRBD1. J was trimmed by 1 base and V by 6 bases; bases with no gene match: 7. Germline V CDR1 and CDR2: LNHDA, SQIVND (reference sequence). The CDR3 runs 16 residues.